Below, 20 T cell receptor beta chains from the same sample are listed, as sequenced in a study of cytomegalovirus exposure and HLA in healthy donors. PCR used 60 Vbeta primers and 13 Jbeta primers. Assay: immunoSEQ multiplex PCR; the TCRdb copy retains only in-frame clones and omits some. Of 200,000 or so clones detected, 82% appear once; the ten largest clones hold 0.075% to 0.1%. Sequences were obtained from PBMCs. Receptors were obtained from a boy younger than 10 in good health and CMV-seronegative.

The rearrangement uses TRBV7-2 and TRBJ2-3; TRBD1 might be the D (6 bases). This CDR3 has 14 amino acids. CDR1 and CDR2 from the germline V gene are SGHTA and FQGNSA. The V and J ends lost 5 bases and 4 bases respectively, with 13 bases between them. Here the CDR3 DNA reads TGTGCCAGCAGCCACCCCCCAGGGGCAGATACGCAGTATTTT. Its translation: CASSHPPGADTQYF.

J is TRBJ1-1 and V is TRBV4-2, with unresolved D. The CDR3 is 15 amino acids. The V end lost 0 bases, the J end lost 1 base, and 9 bases lay between the germline ends. CDR1 and CDR2 (germline): LGHNA, YNFKEQ. The chain's CDR3 is CASSQERSRNTEAFF. The CDR3, as DNA: TGTGCCAGCAGCCAAGAGAGGAGCAGGAACACTGAAGCTTTCTTT.

The chain employs TRBV6-5 and TRBJ2-3, with 11 positions matching TRBD2. V was clipped by 5 bases and J by 4 bases; unmatched bases: 2. In germline, CDR1 is MNHEY, CDR2 SVGAGI. The CDR3 has 14 amino acids. The CDR3 coding sequence is TGTGCCAGCAGTATAGCGGGGGGGCCAGATACGCAGTATTTT. The encoded protein is CASSIAGGPDTQYF.

J is TRBJ1-1 and V is TRBV5-6; no clear D. This CDR3 has 17 residues. The V end was cut by 2 bases, the J end by 2 bases, with 19 bases between. Germline values: CDR1 SGHDT, CDR2 YYEEEE. CDR3 in DNA: TGTGCCAGCAGCTTCGTCCTCGCAGGCGGGTTAAACACTGAAGCTTTCTTT. It is translated as CASSFVLAGGLNTEAFF.

The chain employs TRBV5-1 and TRBJ2-7, with TRBD2 as a possible D gene (6 bases). The CDR3 has 15 residues. CDR1 SGHRS and CDR2 YFSETQ come from the germline V gene. Trimming pared 3 bases from V and 2 bases from J, leaving 15 bases between. The CDR3 DNA sequence: TGCGCCAGCAGCTGGGGGACTTCTGATGCCTACGAGCAGTACTTC. It yields the protein CASSWGTSDAYEQYF.

The V call is TRBV2, the J call TRBJ2-1, with a weak D call TRBD1 (6 bases). The CDR3 has 15 amino acids. Germline assignment: CDR1 SNHLY and CDR2 FYNNEI. V was shortened by 5 bases and J by 2 bases, with 13 bases between the two germline ends. The CDR3 region is CASSQDRPPYNEQFF. The CDR3 DNA sequence: TGTGCCAGCAGTCAGGACAGACCACCCTACAATGAGCAGTTCTTC.

This clone has just a few counts. The CDR3, as DNA: TGCAGCGTTGAAAGCGGGGGGGCGTCTGTAAATACGCAGTATTTT. Residues: CSVESGGASVNTQYF. The chain combines TRBV29-1 with TRBJ2-3; TRBD2 agrees at 10 bases. This CDR3 has 15 amino acids. Germline CDR1 reads SQVTM; CDR2 reads ANQGSEA. V was pared by 2 bases and J by 7 bases, with 9 bases of the junction left unmatched.

The V and J genes are TRBV6-6 and TRBJ1-2, with no clear D. Between the trimmed V and J ends, which lost 2 bases and 6 bases, there was a span of 16 bases. The CDR3 extends over 15 amino acids. The germline V gene has CDR1 MNHNY and CDR2 SVGAGI (reference sequence). CDR3: CASSYAATSTNGYTF. CDR3 in DNA: TGTGCCAGCAGTTACGCTGCCACATCCACAAATGGCTACACCTTC.

This clone was observed a handful of times. The chain recombines TRBV11-2 with TRBJ2-7; TRBD1 might be the D (5 bases). Germline V gene sequence: CDR1 SGHAT, CDR2 FQNNGV. Trimming removed 1 base from V and 2 bases from J, with 9 bases in between. This CDR3 comprises 14 residues. Here the CDR3 DNA reads TGTGCCAGCAGCTTAGGTCCAGGGACCTACGAGCAGTACTTC. This sequence encodes CASSLGPGTYEQYF. Complete variable domain (other parts from reference TRBV11-2 and TRBJ2-7): EAGVAQSPRYKIIEKRQSVAFWCNPISGHATLYWYQQILGQGPKLLIQFQNNGVVDDSQLPKDRFSAERLKGVDSTLKIQPAKLEDSAVYLCASSLGPGTYEQYFGPGTRLTVT.

The chain links TRBV5-4 to TRBJ2-5, with 8 positions matching TRBD2. TRBJ2-7 explains the end of the DNA better; the J call may be wrong. The CDR3 is 13 amino acids. CDR1 SGHNT and CDR2 YYREEE come from the germline V gene (reference sequence). The CDR3 spells CASSLAGGDEQYF. The CDR3 bases are TGTGCCAGCAGCTTGGCCGGGGGGGACGAGCAGTACTTC.

The chain uses TRBV9 and TRBJ2-5; D unresolved. V was pared by 0 bases and J by 5 bases, with 11 bases between. This CDR3 has 14 residues. Germline assignment: CDR1 SGDLS and CDR2 YYNGEE. The CDR3: CASSVGVSLETQYF. The CDR3 DNA reads TGTGCCAGCAGCGTAGGCGTTAGCTTGGAGACCCAGTACTTC.

The genes are TRBV11-2 and TRBJ1-1; 7 bases map to TRBD1. The V and J ends lost 4 bases and 10 bases, in that order; junction bases with no gene match: 12. From germline, CDR1 is SGHAT and CDR2 FQNNGV. The CDR3 sequence is 14 residues long. The CDR3, as DNA: TGTGCCAGCAGCTCGGCTGGGGCAGGGGGACGAGCTTTCTTT. Amino acid sequence: CASSSAGAGGRAFF.

The genes are TRBV21-1 and TRBJ1-5; no DNA check was done on the table's D call, TRBD1. TRBV21-1 counts as a pseudogene. CDR3 size: 15 residues. The CDR3 DNA is TGTGCCAGCAGCCTGGGACAGGCCTTCGATCAGCCCCAGCATTTT. Protein sequence: CASSLGQAFDQPQHF.

This clone has a single count. The chain combines TRBV2 with TRBJ1-2; TRBD1 aligns across 8 bases. After removal of 5 bases from V and 6 bases from J, the junction contained 2 bases not matched to a gene. CDR3 length: 12 amino acids. CDR1 and CDR2 from the germline V gene are SNHLY and FYNNEI. The CDR3 DNA sequence: TGTGCCAGCAGTCAGACAGGGGATGGCTACACCTTC. Protein sequence: CASSQTGDGYTF.

The rearrangement links TRBV5-1 to TRBJ1-6; D gene uncertain. Germline assignment: CDR1 SGHRS and CDR2 YFSETQ. Trimming removed 6 bases from V and 12 bases from J, with 22 bases in between. This CDR3 contains 15 residues. CDR3 in amino acids: CASTPDDPRFGPLHF. The CDR3 DNA sequence: TGCGCCAGCACCCCCGACGATCCTAGGTTTGGACCCCTCCACTTT.

J is TRBJ2-7 and V is TRBV4-3; 11 bases align to TRBD2. The V segment lost 0 bases and the J segment 0 bases; nucleotides outside the gene matches: 7. Germline lookup yields CDR1 LGHNA and CDR2 YSLEER. The CDR3 sequence is 18 residues long. This CDR3 reads CASSQDAPLAGGSYEQYF. CDR3 DNA: TGCGCCAGCAGCCAAGATGCCCCCCTAGCGGGGGGCTCCTACGAGCAGTACTTC.

The rearrangement joins TRBV4-1 to TRBJ2-1, with D perhaps TRBD2 (5 bases). This CDR3 contains 15 residues. CDR1 and CDR2 (germline): MGHRA, YSYEKL. V was shortened by 1 base and J by 1 base, with 8 bases between the two germline ends. The CDR3 DNA sequence: TGCGCCAGCAGCCAAGTAGGACTTTCCTACAATGAGCAGTTCTTC. Translating it yields CASSQVGLSYNEQFF.

This clone has more than one count but fewer than ten. Other nucleotide sequences in the sample specify the same CDR3. The V gene is TRBV18, the J gene TRBJ1-2, with TRBD1 as a possible D gene (5 bases). Trimming cost V 0 bases and J 8 bases, with 7 bases left between them. The CDR3 has 12 residues. Germline V gene lookup returns CDR1 KGHSH and CDR2 LQKENI. The DNA for the CDR3 is TGTGCCAGCTCACCACCGGGGGGAGGCTACACCTTC. This encodes CASSPPGGGYTF.

The CDR3 protein is CASSRDTGGYYEQYF. As DNA, the CDR3 is TGCGCCAGCAGCCGGGACACGGGGGGCTACTACGAGCAGTACTTC. V and J are TRBV4-3 and TRBJ2-7, with D perhaps matching TRBD2 (7 bases). The CDR3 covers 15 residues. Trimming took off 4 bases at V and 3 bases at J, with 16 bases between the two ends. Germline V gene lookup returns CDR1 LGHNA and CDR2 YSLEER.

The chain has TRBV14 and TRBJ1-4, with D unresolved. Germline V gene sequence: CDR1 SGHDN, CDR2 FVKESK. The ends were cut back, 4 bases at V and 2 bases at J, with 14 bases in the middle. This CDR3 comprises 16 residues. The CDR3 DNA sequence: TGTGCCAGCAGCCTTAGCCCCGGCCTCACTAATGAAAAACTGTTTTTT. Its translation is CASSLSPGLTNEKLFF.